This T cell receptor beta chain was documented in a study of shared clonotypes between healthy human individuals. Study-level findings and limits: Memory subsets generally showed smaller estimated richness than naive subsets did.

Generated by immunoSEQ multiplex PCR, the TCRdb table keeps only in-frame clones and is missing some. The sample has around 2.1 million clones, approximately 95% seen once. Only Caucasian adults living in Nashville, Tennessee made up the donor group. Comment on this clone: What it binds is not known.

Trimming at V came to 6 bases and at J to 7 bases, leaving 5 bases not matched to a gene. Germline CDR1 SGDLS, CDR2 YYNGEE. The CDR3 runs 14 residues. The V and J genes are TRBV9 and TRBJ1-6; TRBD1 matches 9 bases. Material for sequencing was naive CD4+ T cells sorted from blood. Subset defined: CD45RA+ positively selected. This clonotype was sampled from a young man in good health. The CDR3 DNA sequence: TGTGCCAGCACCAGGGGACAGGGAAATTCACCCCTCCACTTT. It translates to CASTRGQGNSPLHF.